This TCR beta chain was obtained from a study of cytomegalovirus exposure and HLA in healthy donors. As regards this clone: Its antigen is not identified.

Per the germline V gene, CDR1 is MDHEN and CDR2 is SYDVKM. Trimming took off 8 bases at V and 1 base at J, with 17 bases between the two ends. CDR3 length equals 16 residues. The PCR ran on 60 Vbeta and 13 Jbeta primers. Clones were read by immunoSEQ multiplex PCR, and TCRdb kept only the in-frame ones, dropping some. The data show 110,000 or so clones, 76% seen once. Study findings and constraints: In a later analysis, 15,000 to 20,000 TCR beta sequences were associated with HLA alleles at 0.05 false discovery rate. Beyond CMV serostatus, there was no information to go on about immune exposure. The classifier reportedly diagnosed cytomegalovirus status with high sensitivity and specificity. Segments of the TCR beta V type were, in most cases, productive about 87% or about 30% of the time in an earlier analysis.

The receptor comes from a middle-aged man in good health and CMV-seropositive. Specimen: PBMCs. The chain has TRBV28 and TRBJ2-2; D perhaps matches TRBD2 (5 bases). The CDR3 spells CASCWGAELNTGELFF. CDR3 coding DNA: TGTGCCAGCTGCTGGGGAGCTGAACTGAACACCGGGGAGCTGTTTTTT.